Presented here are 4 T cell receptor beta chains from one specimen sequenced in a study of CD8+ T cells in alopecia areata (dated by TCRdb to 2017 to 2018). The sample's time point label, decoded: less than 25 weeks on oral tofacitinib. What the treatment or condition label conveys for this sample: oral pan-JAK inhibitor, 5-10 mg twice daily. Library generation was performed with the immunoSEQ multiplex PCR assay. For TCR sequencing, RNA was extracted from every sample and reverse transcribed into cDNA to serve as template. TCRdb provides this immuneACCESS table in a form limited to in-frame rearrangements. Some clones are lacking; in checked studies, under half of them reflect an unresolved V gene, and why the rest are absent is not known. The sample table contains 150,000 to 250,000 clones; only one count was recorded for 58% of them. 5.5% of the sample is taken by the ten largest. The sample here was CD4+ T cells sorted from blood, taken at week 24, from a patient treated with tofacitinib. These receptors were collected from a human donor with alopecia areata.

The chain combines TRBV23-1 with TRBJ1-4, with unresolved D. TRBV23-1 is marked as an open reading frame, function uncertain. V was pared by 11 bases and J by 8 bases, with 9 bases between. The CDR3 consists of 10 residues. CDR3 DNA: TGCGCCTATTTTCCGGAAAAACTGTTTTTT. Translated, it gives CAYFPEKLFF.

The CDR3 loop is CASNESPGRGQYF. Here the CDR3 DNA reads TGTGCCAGCAACGAATCACCCGGTCGCGGGCAGTACTTC. The chain combines TRBV2 with TRBJ2-7; D call uncertain. The germline CDR1 and CDR2 sequences are SNHLY and FYNNEI. With 7 bases removed from V and 9 bases from J, the gap between germline ends came to 19 bases. CDR3 length: 13 amino acids.

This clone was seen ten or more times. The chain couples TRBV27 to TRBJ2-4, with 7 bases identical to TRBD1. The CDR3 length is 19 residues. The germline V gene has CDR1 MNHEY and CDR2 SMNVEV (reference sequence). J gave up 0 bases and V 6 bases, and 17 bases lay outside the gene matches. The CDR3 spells CASSQNGPDRALAKNIQYF. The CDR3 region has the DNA TGTGCCAGCAGCCAAAACGGGCCCGACAGGGCCCTAGCCAAAAACATTCAGTACTTC.

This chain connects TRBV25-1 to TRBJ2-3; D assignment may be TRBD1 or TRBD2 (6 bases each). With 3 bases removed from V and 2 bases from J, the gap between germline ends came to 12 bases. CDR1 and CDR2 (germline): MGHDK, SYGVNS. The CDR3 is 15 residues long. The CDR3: CASSDEGGFTDTQYF. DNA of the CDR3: TGTGCCAGCAGTGATGAGGGGGGTTTCACAGATACGCAGTATTTT.